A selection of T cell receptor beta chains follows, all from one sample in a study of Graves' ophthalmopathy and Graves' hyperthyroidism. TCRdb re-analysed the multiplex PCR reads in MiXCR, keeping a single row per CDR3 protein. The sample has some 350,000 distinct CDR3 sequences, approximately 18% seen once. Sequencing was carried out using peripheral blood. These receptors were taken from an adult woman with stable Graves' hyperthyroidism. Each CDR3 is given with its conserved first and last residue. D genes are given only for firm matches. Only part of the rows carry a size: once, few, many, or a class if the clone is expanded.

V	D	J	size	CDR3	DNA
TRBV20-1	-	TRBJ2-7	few	CSALGRSSYEQYF	TGCAGTGCTTTGGGTAGGAGCTCCTACGAGCAGTACTTC
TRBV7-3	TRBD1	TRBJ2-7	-	CASSIAGTGSYEQYF	TGTGCCAGCAGCATAGCCGGGACAGGGAGCTACGAGCAGTACTTC
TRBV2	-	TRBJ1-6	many	CASKAGTEVSPLHF	TGTGCCAGCAAGGCCGGGACCGAGGTTTCACCCCTCCACTTT
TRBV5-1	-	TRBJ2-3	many	CASSSGTYTDTQYF	TGCGCCAGCAGCTCGGGGACTTACACAGATACGCAGTATTTT
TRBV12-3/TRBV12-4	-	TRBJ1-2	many	CASSFATGYGYTF	TGTGCCAGCAGTTTCGCGACAGGCTATGGCTACACCTTC
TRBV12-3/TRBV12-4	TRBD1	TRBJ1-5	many	CASSRVGQEDQPQHF	TGTGCCAGCAGCCGAGTAGGACAGGAAGATCAGCCCCAGCATTTT
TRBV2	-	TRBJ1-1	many	CASSERGQRGGEAFF	TGTGCCAGCAGTGAACGCGGACAGAGGGGAGGTGAAGCTTTCTTT
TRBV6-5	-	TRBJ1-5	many	CASSYQESNQPQHF	TGTGCCAGCAGTTACCAGGAAAGCAATCAGCCCCAGCATTTT
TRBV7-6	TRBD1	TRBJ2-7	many	CASSLYRGRDYEQYF	TGTGCCAGCAGCTTGTACAGGGGGCGCGACTACGAGCAGTACTTC
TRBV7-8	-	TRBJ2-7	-	CASSLEPVTYEQYF	TGTGCCAGCAGCTTAGAACCGGTGACCTACGAGCAGTACTTC
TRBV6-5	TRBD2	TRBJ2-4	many	CASSYPNLADTTGNIQYF	TGTGCCAGCAGTTACCCGAACCTAGCGGACACCACCGGGAACATTCAGTACTTC
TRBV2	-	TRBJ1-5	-	CASRDTGANQPQHF	TGTGCCAGCAGGGATACGGGGGCAAATCAGCCCCAGCATTTT
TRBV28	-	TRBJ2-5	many	CASSDPTGKETQYF	TGTGCCAGCAGCGATCCAACAGGGAAGGAGACCCAGTACTTC
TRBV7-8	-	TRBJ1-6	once	CASSPSRVSPLNF	TGTGCCAGCAGCCCTTCCCGGGTCTCACCCCTCAACTTT
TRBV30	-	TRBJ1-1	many	CAWSRTENTEAFF	TGTGCCTGGAGCAGGACAGAGAACACTGAAGCTTTCTTT
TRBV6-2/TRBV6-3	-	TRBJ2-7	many	CANSWTGVRHEQYF	TGTGCCAACAGTTGGACGGGAGTAAGGCACGAGCAGTACTTC
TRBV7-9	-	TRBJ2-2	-	CVSSLEGNTGELFF	TGTGTCAGCAGCTTGGAGGGAAACACCGGGGAGCTGTTTTTT
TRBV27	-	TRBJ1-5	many	CASSFRGGAGNQPQHF	TGTGCCAGCAGTTTCCGGGGGGGTGCGGGCAATCAGCCCCAGCATTTT
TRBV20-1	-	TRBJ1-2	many	CSARGKEDYGYTF	TGCAGTGCTAGGGGAAAAGAGGATTATGGCTACACCTTC
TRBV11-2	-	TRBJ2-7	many	CASSLGGPSYEQYF	TGTGCCAGCAGTTTGGGGGGCCCGTCCTACGAGCAGTACTTC
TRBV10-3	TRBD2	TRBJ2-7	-	CAISESVSGGINEQYF	TGTGCCATCAGTGAGTCTGTTAGCGGGGGGATAAACGAGCAGTACTTC
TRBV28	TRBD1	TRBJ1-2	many	CASSLSAGQDYGYTF	TGTGCCAGCAGTTTAAGCGCGGGACAGGACTATGGCTACACCTTC
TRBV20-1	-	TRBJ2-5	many	CSARMQETFQETQYF	TGCAGTGCTAGGATGCAGGAGACTTTCCAAGAGACCCAGTACTTC
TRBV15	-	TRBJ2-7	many	CATSSRALGEQYF	TGTGCCACCAGCAGCAGGGCCTTAGGGGAGCAGTACTTC
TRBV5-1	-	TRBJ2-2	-	CASSFIVNTGELFF	TGCGCCAGCAGCTTTATCGTGAACACCGGGGAGCTGTTTTTT
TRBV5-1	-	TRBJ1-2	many	CASSLGERDGGGYTF	TGCGCCAGCAGCTTGGGGGAGAGGGACGGTGGTGGCTACACCTTC
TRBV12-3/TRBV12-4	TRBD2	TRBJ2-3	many	CASSVSGSTDTQYF	TGTGCCAGCAGTGTTAGCGGGAGCACAGATACGCAGTATTTT
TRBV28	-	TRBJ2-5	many	CASGGIREQETQYF	TGTGCCAGCGGAGGAATCAGGGAACAAGAGACCCAGTACTTC
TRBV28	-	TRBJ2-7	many	CASSPKYRVYEQYF	TGTGCCAGCAGTCCCAAGTACAGGGTCTACGAGCAGTACTTC
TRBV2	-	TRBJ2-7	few	CASIMTALVYEQYF	TGTGCCAGCATAATGACAGCCTTAGTCTACGAGCAGTACTTC
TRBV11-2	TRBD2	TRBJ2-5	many	CASSSGLAGDLPGETQYF	TGTGCCAGCAGCTCGGGGCTAGCGGGAGACCTCCCTGGGGAGACCCAGTACTTC
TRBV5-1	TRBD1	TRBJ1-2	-	CASSPIGQGAYYGYTF	TGCGCCAGCTCCCCCATTGGGCAGGGGGCATACTATGGCTACACCTTC
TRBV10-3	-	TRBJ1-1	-	CAISGITEAFF	TGTGCCATCAGCGGCATCACTGAAGCTTTCTTT
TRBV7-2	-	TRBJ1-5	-	CASSWGRSNQPQHF	TGTGCCAGCAGCTGGGGACGGAGCAATCAGCCCCAGCATTTT
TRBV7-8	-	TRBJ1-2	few	CASSFYFGAATNYGYTF	TGTGCCAGCAGCTTCTATTTTGGGGCAGCAACAAACTATGGCTACACCTTC
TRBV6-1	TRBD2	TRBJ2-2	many	CASSLAGVTGELFF	TGTGCCAGCAGCCTAGCGGGAGTTACCGGGGAGCTGTTTTTT
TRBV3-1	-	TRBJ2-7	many	CASSQGGGRDPFYEQYF	TGTGCCAGCAGCCAAGGAGGGGGTCGGGACCCCTTCTACGAGCAGTACTTC
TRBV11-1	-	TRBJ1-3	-	CASSLGPSRSGNTIYF	TGTGCCAGCAGCTTAGGGCCTTCCCGCTCTGGAAACACCATATATTTT
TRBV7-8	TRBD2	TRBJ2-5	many	CASSLREGQETQYF	TGTGCCAGCAGCTTGCGGGAGGGCCAAGAGACCCAGTACTTC
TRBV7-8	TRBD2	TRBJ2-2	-	CASSRRGLASTGELFF	TGTGCCAGCAGCCGGCGAGGACTAGCGTCCACCGGGGAGCTGTTTTTT
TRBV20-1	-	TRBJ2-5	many	CSATPGAQETQYF	TGCAGCGCTACTCCGGGCGCCCAAGAGACCCAGTACTTC
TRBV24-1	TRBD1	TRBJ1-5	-	CATSDRSQGAHQPQHF	TGTGCCACCAGTGATAGGTCACAGGGGGCACATCAGCCCCAGCATTTT
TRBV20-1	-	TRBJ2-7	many	CSARDGPNSYEQYF	TGCAGTGCTAGAGACGGCCCGAACTCCTACGAGCAGTACTTC
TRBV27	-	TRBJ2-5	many	CAVSWGPQETQYF	TGTGCCGTCAGCTGGGGTCCGCAAGAGACCCAGTACTTC
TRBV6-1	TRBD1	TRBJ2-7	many	CASSLDRGTSYEQYF	TGTGCCAGCAGCCTCGACAGGGGAACATCCTACGAGCAGTACTTC